This T cell receptor beta chain is from a study of radiotherapy plus CTLA-4 blockade in lung cancer. The V gene lost 2 bases and the J gene lost 5 bases, with 6 bases spanning the gap. Germline-derived CDR1 and CDR2 are MNHEY and SMNVEV (reference sequence). The CDR3 covers 13 residues. Sequencing was performed with immunoSEQ multiplex PCR; in TCRdb, only in-frame clones are kept and a portion is missing. The table lists tens of thousands of clones, more than 70% of them singletons. The origin of this receptor is a human donor with non-small cell lung cancer whose response to radiotherapy plus ipilimumab could not be evaluated. Specimen: peripheral blood, collected from a patient treated with radiotherapy plus ipilimumab. This chain connects TRBV27 to TRBJ1-4; D not resolved. The CDR3 region has the DNA TGTGCCAGCAGTTTACGAGAGAATGAAAAACTGTTTTTT. Residues: CASSLRENEKLFF.